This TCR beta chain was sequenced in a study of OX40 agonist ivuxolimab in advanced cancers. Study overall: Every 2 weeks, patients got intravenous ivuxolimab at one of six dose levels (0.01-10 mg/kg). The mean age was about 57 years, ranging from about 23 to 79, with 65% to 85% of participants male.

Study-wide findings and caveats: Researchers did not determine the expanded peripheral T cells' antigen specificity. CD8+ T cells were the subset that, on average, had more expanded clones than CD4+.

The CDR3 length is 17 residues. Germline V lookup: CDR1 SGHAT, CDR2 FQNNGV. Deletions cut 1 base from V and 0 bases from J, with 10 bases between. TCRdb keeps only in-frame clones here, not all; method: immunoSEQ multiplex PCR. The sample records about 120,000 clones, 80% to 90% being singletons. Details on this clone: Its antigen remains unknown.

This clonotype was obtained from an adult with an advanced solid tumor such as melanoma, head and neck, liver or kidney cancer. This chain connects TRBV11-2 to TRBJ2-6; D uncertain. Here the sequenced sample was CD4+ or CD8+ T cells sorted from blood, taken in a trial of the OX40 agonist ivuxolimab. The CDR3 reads CASSLVTRPSGANVLTF. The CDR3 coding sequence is TGTGCCAGCAGCTTAGTTACCAGGCCCTCTGGGGCCAACGTCCTGACTTTC.